One sample yielded the 32 T cell receptor beta chains listed below, sequenced in a study of cytomegalovirus exposure and HLA in healthy donors. Primers: 60 Vbeta forward and 13 Jbeta reverse. This table comes from immunoSEQ multiplex PCR, and its TCRdb copy is limited to in-frame clones, with some not included. The profile shows about 130,000 clones, 55% to 75% of them singletons. The sequencing sample was made of PBMCs. The receptors stem from a human donor in good health.

In DNA, the CDR3 is TGTGCCAGCAGTGATCCCCGGCGAGGGAGCAACGAGCAGTACTTC. It codes for CASSDPRRGSNEQYF. V usage is TRBV5-4 and J usage is TRBJ2-7; weak D call: TRBD2 (5 bases). V gave up 5 bases and J gave up 5 bases, with 20 bases separating them. From germline, CDR1 is SGHNT and CDR2 YYREEE (reference sequence). The CDR3 has 15 residues.

Of note for this clone: One end of the junction does not line up with germline, which may come from a read error. The V and J genes are TRBV7-7 and TRBJ2-5, with TRBD2 matching over 9 bases. Germline V lookup: CDR1 SSHAT, CDR2 FNYEAQ (reference sequence). The CDR3 sequence is 14 residues long. Here the CDR3 reads CASSFRAGGETQYF. As DNA, the CDR3 is TGTGCTAGCAGCTTCAGAGCGGGGGGAGAGACCCAGTACTTC.

This chain joins TRBV27 and TRBJ2-7, with D possibly being TRBD1 (6 bases). The germline gives CDR1 MNHEY, CDR2 SMNVEV (reference sequence). V lost 9 bases and J 4 bases, leaving 10 bases between the germline ends. CDR3 length equals 11 residues. The CDR3 loop is CASSQGYEQYF. The DNA of the CDR3 is TGTGCCAGTTCTCAGGGGTACGAGCAGTACTTC.

As to this clone: Sequence at one end of the junction differs from germline and may be a read error. The V gene is TRBV7-7, the J gene TRBJ2-5; maybe TRBD2 (5 bases). CDR1 and CDR2 from the germline V gene are SSHAT and FNYEAQ (reference sequence). CDR3 length equals 14 residues. In DNA form, the CDR3 reads TGTGCTAGCAGCCCCGGGATTATTCAAGAGACCCAGTACTTC. Translated, it gives CASSPGIIQETQYF.

This clone was observed a single time. V is TRBV19 and J is TRBJ2-7; a possible D gene is TRBD1 (6 bases). The CDR3 is made up of 13 amino acids. Germline CDR1 is LNHDA and CDR2 is SQIVND (reference sequence). The V end lost 7 bases, the J end lost 2 bases, and 12 bases lay between the germline ends. In DNA form, the CDR3 reads TGTGCCAGTAAAAAGACAGGCGCCTACGAGCAGTACTTC. It codes for CASKKTGAYEQYF.

The rearrangement links TRBV6-5 to TRBJ2-5; tentatively, D is TRBD2 (6 bases). The germline gives CDR1 MNHEY, CDR2 SVGAGI. Deletions cut 3 bases from V and 9 bases from J, with 14 bases between. The CDR3 sequence is 13 residues long. The CDR3 nucleotides are TGTGCCAGCAGTTATTCTAGCACGGGGGCCCAGTACTTC. Protein product: CASSYSSTGAQYF.

The rearrangement links TRBV2 to TRBJ2-4, with 8 bases fitting TRBD1. With V trimmed by 6 bases and J by 2 bases, 9 bases remained unmatched. The CDR3 covers 16 residues. In germline, CDR1 is SNHLY, CDR2 FYNNEI. The CDR3 protein is CASRAEAGGPKNIQYF. DNA for the CDR3: TGTGCCAGCAGGGCGGAGGCAGGGGGCCCCAAAAACATTCAGTACTTC.

This chain connects TRBV13 to TRBJ2-1; possibly TRBD2 for D (7 bases). This CDR3 region has 16 residues. Germline V lookup: CDR1 PRHDT, CDR2 FYEKMQ (reference sequence). Trimming took off 5 bases at V and 0 bases at J, with 14 bases between the two ends. The CDR3 protein is CASSLRGAPSYNEQFF. CDR3 DNA: TGTGCCAGCAGCCTTCGGGGGGCTCCCTCCTACAATGAGCAGTTCTTC. Complete variable domain (other parts from reference TRBV13 and TRBJ2-1): AAGVIQSPRHLIKEKRETATLKCYPIPRHDTVYWYQQGPGQDPQFLISFYEKMQSDKGSIPDRFSAQQFSDYHSELNMSSLELGDSALYFCASSLRGAPSYNEQFFGPGTRLTVL.

The chain links TRBV6-4 to TRBJ2-2, with D perhaps matching TRBD2 (5 bases). The CDR3 length is 13 residues. The germline V and J ends were trimmed by 3 bases and 5 bases, with 7 bases remaining between them. Germline V gives CDR1 MRHNA, CDR2 SNTAGT. The CDR3 nucleotides read TGTGCCAGCAGTGAGCGGGTTACCGGGGAGCTGTTTTTT. The encoded protein is CASSERVTGELFF.

This sequence joins TRBV5-4 and TRBJ2-5; TRBD2 agrees at 15 bases. This CDR3 is built from 18 residues. The V and J ends lost 4 bases and 3 bases, in that order; junction bases with no gene match: 10. Germline CDR1 and CDR2: SGHNT and YYREEE (reference sequence). The CDR3 is CASSPGLAGGLGKETQYF. CDR3 coding DNA: TGTGCCAGCAGCCCGGGACTAGCGGGGGGCCTCGGGAAAGAGACCCAGTACTTC.

J is TRBJ2-5 and V is TRBV7-3; the D gene is possibly TRBD2 (7 bases). The germline V and J ends were trimmed by 5 bases and 4 bases, with 17 bases remaining between them. The CDR3 runs 15 residues. Looked up from germline, CDR1 is SGHTA and CDR2 is FQGTGA. Here the CDR3 reads CASSQGGGAGETQYF. CDR3 bases: TGTGCCAGCAGCCAAGGGGGGGGAGCAGGAGAGACCCAGTACTTC.

V and J are TRBV6-1 and TRBJ2-7; D call uncertain. This CDR3 comprises 11 residues. Per germline, CDR1 MNHNS and CDR2 SASEGT. The V and J ends lost 8 bases and 6 bases respectively, with 11 bases between them. CDR3 bases: TGTGCCAGCCGAGAGTCTAGCGAGCAGTACTTC. Translated: CASRESSEQYF.

The count of this clone is one. One junction end does not reproduce the germline sequence, and a read error may be involved. This chain links TRBV7-9 with TRBJ1-1; D gene ambiguous. The CDR3 length is 12 residues. The germline V gene has CDR1 SEHNR and CDR2 FQNEAQ (reference sequence). The CDR3 coding sequence is TGTTCCAGCAGCTTACCTAACACTGAAGCTTTCTTT. This encodes CSSSLPNTEAFF.

The V gene is TRBV7-9, the J gene TRBJ2-7, with 12 bases matching TRBD2. Germline assignment: CDR1 SEHNR and CDR2 FQNEAQ (reference sequence). This CDR3 contains 17 residues. After removal of 2 bases from V and 6 bases from J, the junction contained 11 bases not matched to a gene. The CDR3 DNA reads as TGTGCCAGCAGCTTATACCCCAGACTAGCGGGAGAGGTCGAGCAGTACTTC. Its protein product is CASSLYPRLAGEVEQYF.

In this sample, this clone turned up a few times. CDR3 amino acids: CSAALRDEQYF. The CDR3 DNA reads TGCAGTGCGGCCCTCAGGGACGAGCAGTACTTC. The chain couples TRBV20-1 to TRBJ2-7; maybe TRBD1 (5 bases). V was pared by 6 bases and J by 5 bases, with 11 bases between. Germline values: CDR1 DFQATT, CDR2 SNEGSKA (reference sequence). The length of the CDR3 is 11 residues.

V is TRBV27 and J is TRBJ1-2, with 10 bases identical to TRBD1. CDR1 and CDR2 (germline): MNHEY, SMNVEV (reference sequence). The CDR3 consists of 13 residues. V was pared by 6 bases and J by 8 bases, with 6 bases of the junction left unmatched. Here the CDR3 reads CASSRDRGRGYTF. The CDR3 region has the DNA TGTGCCAGCAGCCGGGACAGGGGTCGCGGCTACACCTTC.

On this clone itself: The junction differs from germline at one of its ends, possibly a read error. V is TRBV18 and J is TRBJ2-7; TRBD1 is a possible D gene (5 bases). The CDR3 sequence is 13 residues long. The germline V gene has CDR1 KGHSH and CDR2 LQKENI. DNA of the CDR3: TGTGCCAGCTCACTTACCGACAGCTACGAGCAGTATTTC. Translating gives CASSLTDSYEQYF.

The J gene is TRBJ2-2, the V gene TRBV7-2; no reliable D call. The germline V gene has CDR1 SGHTA and CDR2 FQGNSA. The CDR3 extends over 16 amino acids. Trimming took off 6 bases at V and 0 bases at J, with 14 bases between the two ends. The CDR3 DNA reads TGTGCCAGCAGTCGAGGCGAACTAACGAACACCGGGGAGCTGTTTTTT. Protein: CASSRGELTNTGELFF.

The rearrangement links TRBV4-3 to TRBJ2-5; no definite D call. TRBJ2-7 matches the DNA end more closely, so the J call is doubtful. Germline CDR1 and CDR2: LGHNA and YSLEER. The CDR3 covers 14 residues. The CDR3 DNA sequence: TGCGCCAGCAGCCAAGATCTCAGTGACTACGAGCAGTACTTC. Translation gives CASSQDLSDYEQYF.

The rearrangement uses TRBV5-1 and TRBJ1-1; D uncertain. Germline assignment: CDR1 SGHRS and CDR2 YFSETQ. The V and J ends lost 6 bases and 0 bases respectively, with 18 bases between them. This CDR3 is built from 16 residues. DNA of the CDR3: TGCGCCAGCACAAACCCCCAGCGGGGAATGAACACTGAAGCTTTCTTT. Protein sequence: CASTNPQRGMNTEAFF.

The chain is built from TRBV19 and TRBJ1-2; D not resolved. Between the trimmed V and J ends, which lost 3 bases and 0 bases, there was a span of 11 bases. Per germline, CDR1 LNHDA and CDR2 SQIVND (reference sequence). This CDR3 is built from 15 residues. CDR3 amino acids: CASSIPGLPNYGYTF. The CDR3 DNA reads TGTGCCAGTAGTATCCCCGGACTCCCTAACTATGGCTACACCTTC.

CDR3 coding DNA: TGTGCCAGCAGCTCCGGGATGCGCTCCGAGCAGTACTTC. Translation gives CASSSGMRSEQYF. This chain links TRBV2 with TRBJ2-7; D might be TRBD2 (5 bases). The CDR3 runs 13 residues. Germline V gene lookup returns CDR1 SNHLY and CDR2 FYNNEI. V was cut by 6 bases and J by 6 bases, with 15 bases left in between.

In this sample, this clone turned up once. This chain uses TRBV9 with TRBJ2-3; 9 bases map to TRBD1. The CDR3 spans 15 residues. The germline V gene has CDR1 SGDLS and CDR2 YYNGEE. J lost 5 bases, V lost 0 bases, and 4 bases had no gene match. Written as DNA, the CDR3 is TGTGCCAGCAGCGTAGACGGGACAGGGCGAGATACGCAGTATTTT. Residues: CASSVDGTGRDTQYF.

The J gene is TRBJ2-7, the V gene TRBV25-1, with D possibly TRBD1 on 6 matching bases. The length of the CDR3 is 12 residues. Germline V gene data show CDR1 as MGHDK and CDR2 as SYGVNS. V was clipped by 3 bases and J by 9 bases, with 12 bases between them. The CDR3 spells CASSDQGWVQYF. For the CDR3, the DNA is TGTGCCAGCAGTGACCAGGGGTGGGTGCAGTACTTC.

V and J are TRBV25-1 and TRBJ1-2, with 7 bases that match TRBD1. The germline V gene has CDR1 MGHDK and CDR2 SYGVNS. V shed 6 bases and J 5 bases; nucleotides not matched to a gene: 3. CDR3 size: 12 residues. CDR3 loop: CASSRDSYGYTF. The CDR3 region has the DNA TGTGCCAGCAGCCGGGACAGTTATGGCTACACCTTC.

This clone has only a few counts. J is TRBJ1-1 and V is TRBV7-9, with TRBD1 matching over 9 bases. Germline lookup yields CDR1 SEHNR and CDR2 FQNEAQ (reference sequence). With 5 bases clipped from V and 5 bases from J, the junction kept 12 bases outside the gene matches. The CDR3 spans 16 residues. CDR3 sequence reads: CASSPGDRDGGTEAFF. CDR3 DNA sequence: TGTGCCAGCAGCCCGGGGGACAGGGACGGCGGTACTGAAGCTTTCTTT.

The chain recombines TRBV27 with TRBJ2-7; a possible D gene is TRBD2 (5 bases). Per the germline V gene, CDR1 is MNHEY and CDR2 is SMNVEV (reference sequence). Trimming stripped 0 bases from V and 2 bases from J, with 11 bases between. The CDR3 is made up of 15 amino acids. As DNA, the CDR3 is TGTGCCAGCAGTTTATCGAGAGCGGTACCCTACGAGCAGTACTTC. Translating gives CASSLSRAVPYEQYF.

The V gene is TRBV19, the J gene TRBJ1-2; a possible D gene is TRBD1 (5 bases). V lost 4 bases, J lost 3 bases, and 9 bases lay in between. The germline V gene has CDR1 LNHDA and CDR2 SQIVND (reference sequence). CDR3 length equals 13 residues. The CDR3 coding sequence is TGTGCCAGTAGTAGTGCGGGGCACTATGGCTACACCTTC. Translation: CASSSAGHYGYTF.

The chain uses TRBV7-2 and TRBJ2-1, with D maybe TRBD2 (6 bases). Germline V gene sequence: CDR1 SGHTA, CDR2 FQGNSA. The CDR3 has 14 amino acids. Deletions cut 0 bases from V and 8 bases from J, with 11 bases between. The CDR3 DNA sequence: TGTGCCAGCAGCTTAGCGATCGGAGGGGATGAGCAGTTCTTC. Translating it yields CASSLAIGGDEQFF.

This clone was picked up a small number of times. The V call is TRBV7-2, the J call TRBJ2-7; 7 bases line up with TRBD1. V lost 5 bases, J lost 5 bases, and 9 bases stayed unmatched. Looked up from germline, CDR1 is SGHTA and CDR2 is FQGNSA. The CDR3 extends over 14 amino acids. This CDR3 is CASSIDRVLHEQYF. CDR3 bases: TGTGCCAGCAGCATTGACAGGGTGTTGCACGAGCAGTACTTC. Full variable domain (rest looked up from reference TRBV7-2 and TRBJ2-7): GAGVSQSPSNKVTEKGKDVELRCDPISGHTALYWYRQSLGQGLEFLIYFQGNSAPDKSGLPSDRFSAERTGGSVSTLTIQRTQQEDSAVYLCASSIDRVLHEQYFGPGTRLTVT.

CDR3 loop: CASSSLDQSSRALYEQYF. Written as DNA, the CDR3 is TGTGCCAGCAGTAGCCTGGATCAATCATCCAGGGCCCTTTACGAGCAGTACTTC. The rearrangement uses TRBV28 and TRBJ2-5, with D perhaps TRBD1 (5 bases). The J call is in doubt because the DNA end fits TRBJ2-7 better. This CDR3 contains 18 residues. Germline CDR1 is MDHEN and CDR2 is SYDVKM.

This clone was recorded a few times. The V call is TRBV6-5, the J call TRBJ1-2; 9 nucleotides line up with TRBD1. V gave up 6 bases and J gave up 8 bases; unmatched junction bases: 10. CDR3 length: 14 residues. CDR1 is MNHEY, CDR2 SVGAGI, per germline. CDR3 DNA sequence: TGTGCCAGCAGCGATGGACAGGGGTTCCGAGGCTACACCTTC. Translation gives CASSDGQGFRGYTF.